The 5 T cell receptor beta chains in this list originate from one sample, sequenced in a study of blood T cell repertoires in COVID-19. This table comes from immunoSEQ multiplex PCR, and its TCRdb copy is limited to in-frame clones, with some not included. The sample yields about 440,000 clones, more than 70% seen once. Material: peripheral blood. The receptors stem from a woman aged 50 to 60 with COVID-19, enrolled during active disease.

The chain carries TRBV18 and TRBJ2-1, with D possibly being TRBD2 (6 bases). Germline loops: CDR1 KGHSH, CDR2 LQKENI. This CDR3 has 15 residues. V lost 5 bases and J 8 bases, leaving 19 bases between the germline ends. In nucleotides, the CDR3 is TGTGCCAGCTCAGAGGGGAGGCAGGGAGAAGATGAGCAGTTCTTC. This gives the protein CASSEGRQGEDEQFF.

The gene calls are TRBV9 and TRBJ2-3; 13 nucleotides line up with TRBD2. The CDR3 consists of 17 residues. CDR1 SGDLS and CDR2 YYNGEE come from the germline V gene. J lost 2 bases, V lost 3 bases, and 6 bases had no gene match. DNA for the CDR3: TGTGCCAGCAGCGCCGGGACTAGCGGGGTCCTCACAGATACGCAGTATTTT. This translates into CASSAGTSGVLTDTQYF.

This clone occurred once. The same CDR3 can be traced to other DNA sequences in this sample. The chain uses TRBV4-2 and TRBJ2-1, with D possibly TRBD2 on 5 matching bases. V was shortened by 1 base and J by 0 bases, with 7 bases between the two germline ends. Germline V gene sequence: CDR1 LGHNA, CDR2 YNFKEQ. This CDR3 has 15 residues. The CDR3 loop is CASSQVGSSYNEQFF. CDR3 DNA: TGTGCCAGCAGCCAAGTAGGGAGCTCCTACAATGAGCAGTTCTTC.

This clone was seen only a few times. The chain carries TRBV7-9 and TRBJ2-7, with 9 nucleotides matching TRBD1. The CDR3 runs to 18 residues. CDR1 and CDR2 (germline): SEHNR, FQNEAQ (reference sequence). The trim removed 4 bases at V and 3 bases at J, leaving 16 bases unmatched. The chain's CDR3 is CASSSVSLMGQGDYEQYF. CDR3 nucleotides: TGTGCCAGCAGCTCTGTCAGCTTAATGGGACAGGGAGACTACGAGCAGTACTTC.

This CDR3 reads CASRGTSGSDEQFF. DNA for the CDR3: TGTGCCAGCAGGGGGACTTCGGGATCGGATGAGCAGTTCTTC. V and J are TRBV28 and TRBJ2-1; TRBD2 might be the D (6 bases). Germline CDR1 is MDHEN and CDR2 is SYDVKM. This CDR3 comprises 14 residues. Trimming took off 6 bases at V and 8 bases at J, with 17 bases between the two ends.